The rows below give T cell receptor beta chains drawn from one sample of a study of cytomegalovirus exposure and HLA in healthy donors. The assay was immunoSEQ multiplex PCR, and TCRdb's table has in-frame clones only and misses some. The table has 95,000 to 150,000 clones, 70% to 90% seen once. The sample consisted of PBMCs. These receptors came from a man aged 40-49 years in good health and CMV-seronegative. The CDR3 runs from the conserved cysteine through the conserved F or W.

j_call v_call cdr3_aa
TRBJ2-7 TRBV5-1 CASSLETGGWGEQYF
TRBJ2-1 TRBV27 CASTSGPEAGNEQFF
TRBJ2-3 TRBV7-9 CASSLGHEEAAQYF
TRBJ2-1 TRBV7-8 CASSLGLGLAGVNEQFF
TRBJ2-7 TRBV6-5 CASTVGGASYEQYF
TRBJ1-2 TRBV7-2 CASSLVAAGNGYTF
TRBJ1-5 TRBV4-1 CASSQVPGDQPQHF
TRBJ1-1 TRBV12-2 CASRYPTANTEAFF
TRBJ2-2 TRBV28 CASRAASGRGTGELFF
TRBJ1-6 TRBV28 CASRQDSPLHF
TRBJ1-5 TRBV4-1 CASSQEGIDTGGRQPQHF
TRBJ2-1 TRBV7-2 CASTTTGGNEQFF
TRBJ2-5 TRBV6-6 CASSYGGGETQYF
TRBJ2-1 TRBV11-2 CASSLGLYNEQFF
TRBJ1-2 TRBV18 CASSPLAREVSDGYTF
TRBJ1-2 TRBV10-3 CAISEGADLYGYTF
TRBJ1-1 TRBV19 CASSARGSSYTEAFF
TRBJ1-1 TRBV9 CASSGLTGTEAFF
TRBJ2-2 TRBV7-6 CASSPSGGAAGELFF
TRBJ2-1 TRBV18 CASSPTSLPEQFF
TRBJ2-3 TRBV7-2 CASSPEGRSGADTQYF
TRBJ2-2 TRBV2 CASSVAGGTGELFF
TRBJ1-1 TRBV5-1 CASSQGGGGTEAFF
TRBJ2-5 TRBV9 CASSPRTGRETQYF
TRBJ2-1 TRBV5-8 CASSLGSGVGVRNEQFF
TRBJ2-7 TRBV6-1 CASSEWGGGYEQYF
TRBJ1-5 TRBV21-1 CASSVPGGRNQPQHF
TRBJ2-7 TRBV29-1 CSVRRQGATEQYF
TRBJ2-2 TRBV5-6 CASSEGGLGAQGGELFF